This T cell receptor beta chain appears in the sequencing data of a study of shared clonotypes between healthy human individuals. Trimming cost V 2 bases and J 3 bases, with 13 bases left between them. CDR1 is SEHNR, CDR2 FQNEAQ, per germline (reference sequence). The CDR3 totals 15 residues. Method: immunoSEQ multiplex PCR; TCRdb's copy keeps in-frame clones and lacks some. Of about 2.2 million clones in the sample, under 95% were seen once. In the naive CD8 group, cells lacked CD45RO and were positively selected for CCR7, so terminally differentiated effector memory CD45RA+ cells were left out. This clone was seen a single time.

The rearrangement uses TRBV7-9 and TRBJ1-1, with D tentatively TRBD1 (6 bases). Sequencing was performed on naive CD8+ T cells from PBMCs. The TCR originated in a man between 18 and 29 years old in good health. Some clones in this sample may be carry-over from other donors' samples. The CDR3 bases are TGTGCCAGCAGCTTAAACAGGGCGGAGGACACTGAAGCTTTCTTT. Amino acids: CASSLNRAEDTEAFF.